This TCR beta chain comes out of a study of blood T cells in healthy people across ages. Broader study findings: Diversity of TCR beta correlated strongly with naive T cell percentage. There was no known CMV status for donors, so expanded clonotype changes were possibly confounded.

Primers used in a second PCR of about 7 to 12 cycles were a sample-barcoded 5' primer and a J-beta primer mix. TCRdb fed the 5' RACE reads into MiXCR, producing one record per CDR3 protein. The table lists fewer than 1,200,000 distinct CDR3 sequences, 20% to 25% of them singletons. This CDR3 is 14 amino acids long. Trimming took 8 bases from V and 12 from J, leaving 23 bases between them. The germline CDR1 and CDR2 sequences are MNHEY and SVGEGT. To note about this clonotype: Its matching antigen is unknown.

The same specimen was also included in a second study, on T cells of mothers and their children. From that study: Added by the second PCR's M1S primer were sample barcodes and 2-4 random nucleotides. From each mother came over 8 million TCR beta CDR3 reads, and from each child came 2.5 million to 3 million.

This TCR came from a girl aged 2-15 years in good health. The sample comprised blood. The V call is TRBV6-2 or TRBV6-3, the J call TRBJ2-1; D is unresolved. CDR3 residues: CASLGERPHLAQFF. DNA for the CDR3: TGTGCCAGCTTGGGTGAAAGACCCCATCTTGCGCAGTTCTTC.